Included here is one T cell receptor (beta chain) sequence, with context. Antigen specificity is unknown. The treatment here: around 19 received Ad26.COV2.S at low or high dose, single or two shots; 5 received placebo; per-sample allocation not given. Specimens were obtained on day 63 following the first vaccine or placebo injection. As its vector, the vaccine had Ad26, which expressed Wuhan-strain SARS-CoV-2 spike. The data derive from a study of Ad26.COV2.S vaccination and SARS-CoV-2 variants. Regarding the study as a whole: Considerable breadth of spike-specific CD8+ and CD4+ T cell responses has reportedly been documented following vaccination. Spike-specific TCR breadth was greater in vaccine than placebo recipients.

Germline V CDR1 and CDR2: GTSNPN, SVGIG (reference sequence). This CDR3 contains 12 residues. Trimming removed 2 bases at V and 0 bases at J, with 5 bases between. Assay used: immunoSEQ multiplex PCR; TCRdb lists only in-frame clones, some missing. In the table there are about 680,000 clones, around 92% of which are singletons. This TCR derives from a person aged 18-60 years who received the Ad26.COV2.S COVID-19 vaccine or a placebo. V usage is TRBV30 and J usage is TRBJ2-7; no firm D call. The source material was peripheral blood, sampled in a trial of Ad26.COV2.S vaccine versus placebo. The CDR3 DNA sequence: TGTGCCTGGAGTCCAAACTCCTACGAGCAGTACTTC. Its translation is CAWSPNSYEQYF.